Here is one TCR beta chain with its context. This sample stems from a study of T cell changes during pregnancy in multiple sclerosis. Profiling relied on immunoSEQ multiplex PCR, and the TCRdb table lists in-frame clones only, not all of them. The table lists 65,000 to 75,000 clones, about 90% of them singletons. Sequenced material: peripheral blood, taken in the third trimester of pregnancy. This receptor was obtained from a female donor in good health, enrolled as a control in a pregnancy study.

CDR3 sequence: CASSMGAGGWGHSSYEQYF. The CDR3, as DNA: TGTGCCAGTAGTATGGGCGCAGGGGGTTGGGGGCATAGCTCCTACGAGCAGTACTTC. J is TRBJ2-7 and V is TRBV19; 7 positions agree with TRBD1. The CDR3 covers 19 residues. Per germline, CDR1 LNHDA and CDR2 SQIVND (reference sequence). J gave up 0 bases and V 3 bases, and 17 bases lay outside the gene matches.